The following is a TCR beta chain sequence with its context. Its antigen remains unknown. Germline CDR1 is DFQATT and CDR2 is SNEGSKA (reference sequence). This CDR3 has 13 residues. Using the 5' RACE reads, TCRdb records one entry per CDR3 protein without DNA. The sample table sets out fewer than 550,000 distinct CDR3 sequences. The sample is drawn from a study of monozygotic twins with inflammatory bowel disease. Findings and caveats of the study: TCRbeta inverse Simpson diversity was decreased in IBD patients versus healthy co-twins. For repertoire similarity, concordant twins did not differ from discordant twins, possibly because power was limited.

Material: blood. This clonotype was sampled from a human donor with ulcerative colitis or Crohn's disease, or a healthy co-twin of an affected twin (not recorded which). V is TRBV20-1 and J is TRBJ1-1. The CDR3 is CSASGSSGLEAFF.